Shown below are 26 T cell receptor beta chains from a single sample sequenced in a study of blood T cell repertoires in COVID-19. The assay was immunoSEQ multiplex PCR, and TCRdb's table has in-frame clones only and misses some. The table lists approximately 250,000 clones, about 88% of them singletons. Sequencing was carried out using peripheral blood. The receptors were sampled from a man aged 30 to 39 with active or convalescent COVID-19.

This chain joins TRBV18 and TRBJ2-5; TRBD2 agrees at 11 bases. Germline trimming cut 3 bases from V and 3 bases from J; bases unmatched to any gene: 3. CDR1 is KGHSH and CDR2 is LQKENI in the germline V gene. CDR3 size: 15 residues. The chain's CDR3 is CASSPSGGEKETQYF. CDR3 coding DNA: TGTGCCAGCTCACCTAGCGGGGGGGAGAAAGAGACCCAGTACTTC. The variable domain in full, with the rest retrieved from reference TRBV18 and TRBJ2-5, is NAGVMQNPRHLVRRRGQEARLRCSPMKGHSHVYWYRQLPEEGLKFMVYLQKENIIDESGMPKERFSAEFPKEGPSILRIQQVVRGDSAAYFCASSPSGGEKETQYFGPGTRLLVL.

This CDR3 reads CASSQPWGGQGFMETQYF. DNA for the CDR3: TGTGCCAGCAGCCAACCCTGGGGGGGACAGGGTTTTATGGAGACCCAGTACTTC. This chain connects TRBV3-1 (or the pseudogene TRBV3-2) to TRBJ2-5; 9 bases are a match to TRBD1. The CDR3 consists of 18 residues. Germline V lookup: CDR1 LGHDT, CDR2 YNNKEL (reference sequence). Losses at the gene ends were 2 bases for V and 5 bases for J; bases not matched to a gene: 15.

As regards this clone: At the DNA level, this CDR3 is encoded by other sequences in the same sample as well. The chain is built from TRBV27 and TRBJ2-1, with 8 bases matching TRBD2. Germline assignment: CDR1 MNHEY and CDR2 SMNVEV (reference sequence). The CDR3 loop spans 15 amino acids. The J segment lost 0 bases and the V segment lost 2 bases, leaving 0 bases of the junction unmatched. This chain's CDR3 is CASSLRGGSYNEQFF. Here the CDR3 DNA reads TGTGCCAGCAGTTTACGGGGGGGCTCCTACAATGAGCAGTTCTTC.

The rearrangement uses TRBV7-6 and TRBJ1-6; 7 positions agree with TRBD1. CDR1 and CDR2 from the germline V gene are SGHVS and FNYEAQ. This CDR3 has 15 residues. Trimming at V came to 2 bases and at J to 7 bases, leaving 5 bases not matched to a gene. The CDR3 reads CASSLSSGGNSPLHF. CDR3 nucleotide sequence: TGTGCCAGCAGCTTATCCTCAGGGGGAAATTCACCCCTCCACTTT.

V is TRBV27 and J is TRBJ1-6, with 7 bases aligning to TRBD1. This CDR3 comprises 15 residues. Germline trimming cut 7 bases from V and 7 bases from J; bases unmatched to any gene: 10. From germline, CDR1 is MNHEY and CDR2 SMNVEV (reference sequence). The CDR3 nucleotides are TGTGCCAGCAACCAGGGAGGACAGGAGAATTCACCCCTCCACTTT. Translation gives CASNQGGQENSPLHF.

The V and J genes are TRBV19 and TRBJ1-1; D may be TRBD1 (6 bases). The CDR3 is 16 residues long. V was clipped by 3 bases and J by 0 bases, with 14 bases between them. CDR1 is LNHDA, CDR2 SQIVND, per germline (reference sequence). The CDR3 spells CASSIYQDRMNTEAFF. CDR3 nucleotides: TGTGCCAGTAGTATTTATCAAGACAGGATGAACACTGAAGCTTTCTTT.

The chain is built from TRBV6-1 and TRBJ2-3, with D perhaps matching TRBD1 (6 bases). Trimming took off 2 bases at V and 4 bases at J, with 13 bases between the two ends. CDR3 size: 15 residues. Germline assignment: CDR1 MNHNS and CDR2 SASEGT. CDR3 sequence: CASSESRGAPDTQYF. The CDR3 DNA sequence: TGTGCCAGCAGTGAATCCAGGGGTGCCCCAGATACGCAGTATTTT.

The V gene is TRBV19, the J gene TRBJ2-7; D unclear. The germline CDR1 and CDR2 sequences are LNHDA and SQIVND (reference sequence). There are 14 residues in the CDR3. Trimming took 0 bases from V and 3 from J, leaving 9 bases between them. The CDR3 nucleotides read TGTGCCAGTAGTATAGATCTAACTGGCTACGAGCAGTACTTC. Its translation: CASSIDLTGYEQYF.

The rearrangement uses TRBV6-1 and TRBJ1-2; D is perhaps TRBD1 (5 bases). The CDR3 covers 15 residues. Per the germline V gene, CDR1 is MNHNS and CDR2 is SASEGT. V was pared by 1 base and J by 1 base, with 10 bases between. CDR3 DNA: TGTGCCAGCAGTGAAGGGCCGGGACTTAACTATGGCTACACCTTC. As protein: CASSEGPGLNYGYTF.

This CDR3 reads CASSQDTADNSPLHF. CDR3 DNA sequence: TGTGCCAGCAGCCAAGATACAGCCGATAATTCACCCCTCCACTTT. The V call is TRBV3-1 (or the pseudogene TRBV3-2), the J call TRBJ1-6, with unresolved D. Germline V gene lookup returns CDR1 LGHDT and CDR2 YNNKEL (reference sequence). Trimming took 0 bases from V and 5 from J, leaving 8 bases between them. The CDR3 is made up of 15 amino acids.

The chain recombines TRBV2 with TRBJ2-7, with a possible D match to TRBD2 (5 bases). Trimming left V 6 bases short and J 0 bases short, with 15 bases between. Per germline, CDR1 SNHLY and CDR2 FYNNEI. This CDR3 has 15 residues. Here the CDR3 reads CASSREGPSSYEQYF. The CDR3 nucleotides are TGTGCCAGCAGCCGGGAAGGGCCTAGCTCCTACGAGCAGTACTTC.

The chain carries TRBV4-1 and TRBJ2-7; D possibly corresponds to TRBD2 (6 bases). Trimming removed 4 bases at V and 11 bases at J, with 9 bases between. The germline gives CDR1 MGHRA, CDR2 YSYEKL. The CDR3 runs to 10 residues. As DNA, the CDR3 is TGCGCCAGCAGCCCCTGGGAGGAGTACTTC. Residues: CASSPWEEYF.

The V call is TRBV3-1 (or the pseudogene TRBV3-2), the J call TRBJ1-2; 12 bases align to TRBD1. The CDR3 consists of 19 residues. Trimming took 1 base from V and 4 from J; bases not matched to a gene: 13. Per the germline V gene, CDR1 is LGHDT and CDR2 is YNNKEL (reference sequence). The DNA for the CDR3 is TGTGCCAGCAGCCAAGGGGGTCCCGGGACAGGGGGCCAGGGCTATGGCTACACCTTC. Translated: CASSQGGPGTGGQGYGYTF.

This chain links TRBV20-1 with TRBJ2-3, with TRBD2 as a possible D gene (6 bases). Looked up from germline, CDR1 is DFQATT and CDR2 is SNEGSKA (reference sequence). V was shortened by 7 bases and J by 6 bases, with 11 bases between the two germline ends. This CDR3 contains 11 residues. CDR3 coding DNA: TGCAGTGGGAGGGAGGCGGATACGCAGTATTTT. Encoded protein: CSGREADTQYF.

V gene TRBV5-4 combines with J gene TRBJ2-3; TRBD2 is a possible D gene (6 bases). The germline gives CDR1 SGHNT, CDR2 YYREEE (reference sequence). CDR3 length equals 15 residues. Trimming pared 4 bases from V and 6 bases from J, leaving 18 bases between. This chain's CDR3 is CASSKELASGDTQYF. CDR3 coding DNA: TGTGCCAGCAGCAAGGAGCTAGCGAGTGGGGATACGCAGTATTTT.

The chain has TRBV3-1 (or the pseudogene TRBV3-2) and TRBJ1-2; D gene unclear. The length of the CDR3 is 14 residues. Germline assignment: CDR1 LGHDT and CDR2 YNNKEL (reference sequence). The V and J ends lost 4 bases and 4 bases respectively, with 13 bases between them. CDR3 region: CASSLGVSTYGYTF. The CDR3 nucleotides are TGTGCCAGCAGCCTCGGAGTTTCTACCTATGGCTACACCTTC.

This chain uses TRBV19 with TRBJ1-1, with 9 bases aligning to TRBD1. V shed 5 bases and J 3 bases; nucleotides not matched to a gene: 10. This CDR3 is built from 16 residues. Germline V gene lookup returns CDR1 LNHDA and CDR2 SQIVND (reference sequence). CDR3 protein: CASSLSTGGGYTEAFF. The CDR3 region has the DNA TGTGCCAGTAGTCTCTCAACAGGGGGCGGGTACACTGAAGCTTTCTTT. The whole variable domain, remainder taken from reference TRBV19 and TRBJ1-1, is DGGITQSPKYLFRKEGQNVTLSCEQNLNHDAMYWYRQDPGQGLRLIYYSQIVNDFQKGDIAEGYSVSREKKESFPLTVTSAQKNPTAFYLCASSLSTGGGYTEAFFGQGTRLTVV.

The chain recombines TRBV13 with TRBJ1-5; 9 positions match TRBD1. The CDR3 totals 15 residues. Germline V lookup: CDR1 PRHDT, CDR2 FYEKMQ (reference sequence). J gave up 2 bases and V 5 bases, and 4 bases lay outside the gene matches. The CDR3 region has the DNA TGTGCCAGCAGCAAGGGACAGGGCGGCAATCAGCCCCAGCATTTT. Protein sequence: CASSKGQGGNQPQHF. Using reference TRBV13 and TRBJ1-5 for the parts outside the CDR3, the full variable domain is AAGVIQSPRHLIKEKRETATLKCYPIPRHDTVYWYQQGPGQDPQFLISFYEKMQSDKGSIPDRFSAQQFSDYHSELNMSSLELGDSALYFCASSKGQGGNQPQHFGDGTRLSIL.

The chain has TRBV7-2 and TRBJ1-2; no clear D. Germline V gives CDR1 SGHTA, CDR2 FQGNSA. The CDR3 sequence is 13 residues long. V was shortened by 0 bases and J by 4 bases, with 6 bases between the two germline ends. This CDR3 reads CASSLASSYGYTF. DNA of the CDR3: TGTGCCAGCAGCTTAGCATCCTCCTATGGCTACACCTTC. Based on the CDR3 plus reference TRBV7-2 and TRBJ1-2, the full variable domain is GAGVSQSPSNKVTEKGKDVELRCDPISGHTALYWYRQSLGQGLEFLIYFQGNSAPDKSGLPSDRFSAERTGGSVSTLTIQRTQQEDSAVYLCASSLASSYGYTFGSGTRLTVV.

The CDR3 loop is CASSLEKDRGISYGYTF. The CDR3 DNA reads TGCGCCAGCAGCCTAGAGAAGGACAGGGGGATTAGCTATGGCTACACCTTC. The chain couples TRBV4-1 to TRBJ1-2; TRBD1 aligns across 10 bases. From germline, CDR1 is MGHRA and CDR2 YSYEKL. This CDR3 region has 17 residues. J gave up 4 bases and V 4 bases, and 12 bases lay outside the gene matches.

V usage is TRBV2 and J usage is TRBJ2-1, with 7 bases that match TRBD2. After removal of 7 bases from V and 8 bases from J, the junction contained 11 bases not matched to a gene. Germline-derived CDR1 and CDR2 are SNHLY and FYNNEI. The CDR3 length is 14 residues. CDR3 amino acids: CASTLERGSHEQFF. The DNA of the CDR3 is TGTGCCAGCACCTTGGAGCGGGGCTCCCATGAGCAGTTCTTC.

The chain carries TRBV5-4 and TRBJ1-3; 8 bases map to TRBD1. The CDR3 is 15 residues long. Germline V lookup: CDR1 SGHNT, CDR2 YYREEE (reference sequence). With 2 bases clipped from V and 5 bases from J, the junction kept 6 bases outside the gene matches. CDR3 amino acids: CASSFPGQGRNTIYF. CDR3 DNA: TGTGCCAGCAGCTTCCCTGGACAGGGAAGAAACACCATATATTTT. Looking up the rest from reference TRBV5-4 and TRBJ1-3 gives the full variable domain: ETGVTQSPTHLIKTRGQQVTLRCSSQSGHNTVSWYQQALGQGPQFIFQYYREEENGRGNFPPRFSGLQFPNYSSELNVNALELDDSALYLCASSFPGQGRNTIYFGEGSWLTVV.

This chain uses TRBV2 with TRBJ2-1, with D maybe TRBD1 (6 bases). Germline loops: CDR1 SNHLY, CDR2 FYNNEI. The V end was cut by 6 bases, the J end by 8 bases, with 23 bases between. The CDR3 is 16 residues long. Here the CDR3 DNA reads TGTGCCAGCAGACCCGACAGGAAGGCCTACTTTGATGAGCAGTTCTTC. Protein: CASRPDRKAYFDEQFF.

The gene calls are TRBV7-8 and TRBJ1-3, with TRBD1 matching over 7 bases. The ends lost 5 bases at V and 0 bases at J; junction bases unmatched: 4. This CDR3 contains 15 residues. Germline V lookup: CDR1 SGHVS, CDR2 FQNEAQ. The CDR3 spells CASSVQGYSGNTIYF. DNA for the CDR3: TGTGCCAGCAGCGTACAGGGGTACTCTGGAAACACCATATATTTT.

The rearrangement joins TRBV19 to TRBJ1-2; 9 positions match TRBD1. Unmatched junction bases numbered 5, after V lost 3 bases and J lost 3 bases. Germline CDR1 LNHDA, CDR2 SQIVND (reference sequence). This CDR3 is 15 amino acids long. DNA of the CDR3: TGTGCCAGTAGTATTGGGACAGGGACCGACTATGGCTACACCTTC. Its protein product is CASSIGTGTDYGYTF.

The chain carries TRBV4-2 and TRBJ2-5; 7 bases map to TRBD2. Germline CDR1 LGHNA, CDR2 YNFKEQ. The CDR3 runs to 17 residues. V lost 4 bases, J lost 1 base, and 12 bases stayed unmatched. This CDR3 is CASSRKGSGESQETQYF. CDR3 DNA sequence: TGTGCCAGCAGCCGAAAAGGGAGCGGGGAATCCCAAGAGACCCAGTACTTC.